This TCR beta chain derives from a study of technical replicates of blood from a few donors. The repertoire was sequenced with immunoSEQ multiplex PCR; TCRdb's copy has only in-frame clones and lacks some. This sample has around 17,000 clones, with roughly 84% found just once. The CDR3 length is 14 residues. The germline CDR1 and CDR2 sequences are ENHRY and SYGVKD. Trimming took 1 base from V and 3 from J, leaving 9 bases between them. The chain is built from TRBV10-3 and TRBJ1-2, with D perhaps matching TRBD1 (6 bases). The specimen was PBMCs. This receptor was identified in a human donor in good health. CDR3 sequence: CAISELGADYGYTF. The CDR3 region has the DNA TGTGCCATCAGTGAGTTGGGGGCTGACTATGGCTACACCTTC.